This T cell receptor beta chain was recorded in a study of CD8 T cells in Susac syndrome. The study sequenced TCR beta in blood CD8+ and CD4+ T cells. Bulk CD8+ and CD4+ cells came from magnetic negative isolation; CD8+ TEMRA by FACS. V dropped 5 bases and J dropped 6 bases, with 13 bases sitting between them. The CDR3 contains 12 residues. Germline V gene data show CDR1 as SQVTM and CDR2 as ANQGSEA. Reverse transcription used about 0.45 to 1 ug RNA and random hexamers. Amplification of TCR beta CDR3 was carried out by immunoSEQ multiplex PCR, which covered 54 Vbeta and 13 Jbeta segments. TCRdb passed the immunoSEQ multiplex PCR reads through MiXCR, listing each CDR3 protein once. The sample records 150,000 to 250,000 distinct CDR3 sequences, roughly 96% being singletons. On this clonotype: The antigen is not known.

Study-wide findings and caveats: It was acknowledged by the study that relatively few individuals were included in its TCR sequencing and HLA analysis.

The sequencing input was CD4+ T cells from PBMCs. V gene TRBV29-1 combines with J gene TRBJ1-2, with no clear D. The sequence was collected from a human donor with multiple sclerosis. This CDR3 reads CSVQRTEDGYTF. The CDR3 coding sequence is TGCAGCGTTCAGAGGACGGAGGATGGCTACACCTTC.